The 12 T cell receptor beta chains in this list originate from one sample, sequenced in a study of cytomegalovirus exposure and HLA in healthy donors. Measured with immunoSEQ multiplex PCR; TCRdb has only the in-frame clones, and not every one. This sample has some 170,000 clones, with more than 75% found just once. Sequenced input: PBMCs. These receptor sequences come from a woman aged 25-40 years in good health and CMV-seronegative.

This clone has a handful of counts. This chain links TRBV10-2 with TRBJ2-2; 7 bases line up with TRBD2. Germline trimming cut 7 bases from V and 1 base from J; bases unmatched to any gene: 6. This CDR3 region has 15 residues. Germline V gene sequence: CDR1 WSHSY, CDR2 SAAADI. The CDR3 DNA sequence: TGCGCCAGCAAGCGAGGACTAGAGAACACCGGGGAGCTGTTTTTT. Translated, it gives CASKRGLENTGELFF.

J is TRBJ2-3 and V is TRBV28, with 7 bases lining up with TRBD2. CDR1 and CDR2 (germline): MDHEN, SYDVKM. The ends lost 4 bases at V and 2 bases at J; junction bases unmatched: 9. The CDR3 runs to 16 residues. The CDR3 sequence: CASSSFRGLNTDTQYF. CDR3 DNA sequence: TGTGCCAGCAGTTCCTTTCGGGGACTAAACACAGATACGCAGTATTTT.

The chain recombines TRBV27 with TRBJ2-1, with TRBD2 as a possible D gene (5 bases). Trimming pared 6 bases from V and 7 bases from J, leaving 16 bases between. CDR1 and CDR2 from the germline V gene are MNHEY and SMNVEV (reference sequence). This CDR3 has 14 amino acids. The CDR3 loop reads CASSQLGSFNEQFF. DNA for the CDR3: TGTGCCAGCAGCCAACTAGGTTCCTTTAATGAGCAGTTCTTC.

J is TRBJ1-4 and V is TRBV30; D remains unclear. Trimming removed 0 bases from V and 3 bases from J, with 17 bases in between. Germline CDR1 reads GTSNPN; CDR2 reads SVGIG (reference sequence). The CDR3 sequence is 17 residues long. The DNA of the CDR3 is TGTGCCTGGAGTGTAATGTCACGGTCGCTTCCTAATGAAAAACTGTTTTTT. Translating gives CAWSVMSRSLPNEKLFF.

The rearrangement links TRBV7-9 to TRBJ2-7; 10 nucleotides match TRBD1. Per the germline V gene, CDR1 is SEHNR and CDR2 is FQNEAQ (reference sequence). The CDR3 consists of 16 residues. With 3 bases clipped from V and 6 bases from J, the junction kept 11 bases outside the gene matches. CDR3: CASSLQTGGASGEQYF. The CDR3 coding sequence is TGTGCCAGCAGCTTGCAGACAGGGGGCGCCTCGGGCGAGCAGTACTTC.

The gene calls are TRBV5-1 and TRBJ1-2; TRBD1 matches 7 bases. Trimming cost V 0 bases and J 7 bases; bases outside gene matches: 12. The CDR3 runs 16 residues. CDR1 is SGHRS, CDR2 YFSETQ, per germline. The CDR3 sequence: CASSLEPGSPGGGYTF. CDR3 sequence (DNA): TGCGCCAGCAGCTTGGAACCGGGATCCCCAGGGGGTGGCTACACCTTC.

About this clone itself: Germline and junction disagree at one end, which may indicate a read error. This sequence joins TRBV7-9 and TRBJ1-2; 7 nucleotides match TRBD1. Germline V lookup: CDR1 SEHNR, CDR2 FQNEAQ (reference sequence). This CDR3 comprises 14 residues. CDR3: CASSLAGGVYGYTF. CDR3 bases: TGTGCCAGCAGCCTAGCAGGGGGGGTCTATGGCTACACCTTC.

The chain has TRBV10-2 and TRBJ2-7; a weak D match, TRBD1 (6 bases). Germline V gene data show CDR1 as WSHSY and CDR2 as SAAADI. V was pared by 4 bases and J by 5 bases, with 9 bases between. This CDR3 comprises 12 residues. CDR3 residues: CASSGWTDEQYF. CDR3 nucleotides: TGCGCCAGCAGTGGGTGGACAGACGAGCAGTACTTC.

The V gene is TRBV27, the J gene TRBJ2-3; a possible D gene is TRBD2 (6 bases). Trimming removed 10 bases at V and 2 bases at J, with 16 bases between. CDR3 length equals 14 residues. Germline V CDR1 and CDR2: MNHEY, SMNVEV (reference sequence). The chain's CDR3 is CAIRREKNTDTQYF. CDR3 DNA: TGTGCCATCCGGAGGGAAAAAAACACAGATACGCAGTATTTT.

The V call is TRBV7-9, the J call TRBJ1-5; TRBD1 agrees at 7 bases. Per the germline V gene, CDR1 is SEHNR and CDR2 is FQNEAQ (reference sequence). This CDR3 is 14 amino acids long. With V trimmed by 5 bases and J by 8 bases, 9 bases remained unmatched. The CDR3 coding sequence is TGTGCCAGCAGCCAGACAGGGCGCACGGAGCCCCAGCATTTT. Amino acids: CASSQTGRTEPQHF.

V is TRBV6-5 and J is TRBJ1-2; 7 positions agree with TRBD1. V lost 0 bases, J lost 5 bases, and 6 bases stayed unmatched. The CDR3 loop spans 15 amino acids. Germline assignment: CDR1 MNHEY and CDR2 SVGAGI. In DNA form, the CDR3 reads TGTGCCAGCAGTTACTCGGAGGGGGCGCCTTATGGCTACACCTTC. Translated, it gives CASSYSEGAPYGYTF.

The gene calls are TRBV7-9 and TRBJ1-4; D uncertain. This CDR3 region has 13 residues. Germline loops: CDR1 SEHNR, CDR2 FQNEAQ (reference sequence). V shed 6 bases and J shed 6 bases, with 11 bases lying between them. CDR3 residues: CASSPQVDEKLFF. The CDR3 DNA follows: TGTGCCAGCAGTCCTCAGGTGGATGAAAAACTGTTTTTT. Complete variable domain (other parts from reference TRBV7-9 and TRBJ1-4): DTGVSQNPRHKITKRGQNVTFRCDPISEHNRLYWYRQTLGQGPEFLTYFQNEAQLEKSRLLSDRFSAERPKGSFSTLEIQRTEQGDSAMYLCASSPQVDEKLFFGSGTQLSVL.